This entry describes one T cell receptor beta chain. Sequencing was performed with immunoSEQ multiplex PCR; in TCRdb, only in-frame clones are kept and a portion is missing. This table has about 370,000 clones, more than 70% appearing once. This sample was included in a study of blood T cell repertoires in COVID-19. Study details: PBMCs, B-cell-depleted T cells, or T cells provided the cDNA or gDNA that made up the material.

The V gene's germline CDR1 is LGHNA and CDR2 YSLEER. This CDR3 comprises 16 residues. V lost 4 bases, J lost 0 bases, and 13 bases lay in between. This clonotype was obtained from a woman aged 25 to 45 with COVID-19, enrolled during active disease. The sequencing sample was made of peripheral blood. The chain recombines TRBV4-3 with TRBJ2-1; D unclear. CDR3 sequence (DNA): TGCGCCAGCAGCCCTCGATACGGGTCCTCCTACAATGAGCAGTTCTTC. Protein: CASSPRYGSSYNEQFF.